The clone carrying this T cell receptor beta chain has only one observation. The genomic DNA of each subset was split evenly across several immunoSEQ plates. Clones were read by immunoSEQ multiplex PCR, and TCRdb kept only the in-frame ones, dropping some. The sample records about 1.1 million clones, around 77% being singletons. The sample is drawn from a study of shared clonotypes between healthy human individuals. In the study overall: Donors had three CD4 naive, three CD4 memory, two CD8 naive and one CD8 memory plate apiece.

Per the germline V gene, CDR1 is SNHLY and CDR2 is FYNNEI. Trimming shortened V by 10 bases and J by 2 bases, and 11 bases separated the two germline ends. The CDR3 is 12 amino acids. The sample consisted of memory CD4+ T cells from PBMCs. Subset reported: CD45RA-negative fraction. The chain employs TRBV2 and TRBJ1-2; D remains ambiguous. The receptor was derived from a man between 18 and 35 years old in good health. Some clones in this sample may be carry-over from other donors' samples. The CDR3 sequence is CATRADNYGYTF. In DNA, the CDR3 is TGTGCCACCCGGGCCGACAACTATGGCTACACCTTC.